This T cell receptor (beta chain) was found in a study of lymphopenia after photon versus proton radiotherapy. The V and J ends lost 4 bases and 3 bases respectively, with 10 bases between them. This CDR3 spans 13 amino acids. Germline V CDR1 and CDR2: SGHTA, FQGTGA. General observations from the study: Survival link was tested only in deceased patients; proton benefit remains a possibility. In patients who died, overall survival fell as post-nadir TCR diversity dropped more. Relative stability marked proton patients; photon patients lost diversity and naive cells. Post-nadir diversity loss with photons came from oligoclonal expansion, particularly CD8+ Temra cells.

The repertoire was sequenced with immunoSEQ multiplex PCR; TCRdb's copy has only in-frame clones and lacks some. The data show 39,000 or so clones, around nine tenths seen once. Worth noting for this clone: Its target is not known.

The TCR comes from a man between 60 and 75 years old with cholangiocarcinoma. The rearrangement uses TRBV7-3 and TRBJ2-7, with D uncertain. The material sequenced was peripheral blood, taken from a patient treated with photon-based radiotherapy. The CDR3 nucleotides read TGTGCCAGCAGCTCCCTAAATGGCTACGAGCAGTACTTC. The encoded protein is CASSSLNGYEQYF.